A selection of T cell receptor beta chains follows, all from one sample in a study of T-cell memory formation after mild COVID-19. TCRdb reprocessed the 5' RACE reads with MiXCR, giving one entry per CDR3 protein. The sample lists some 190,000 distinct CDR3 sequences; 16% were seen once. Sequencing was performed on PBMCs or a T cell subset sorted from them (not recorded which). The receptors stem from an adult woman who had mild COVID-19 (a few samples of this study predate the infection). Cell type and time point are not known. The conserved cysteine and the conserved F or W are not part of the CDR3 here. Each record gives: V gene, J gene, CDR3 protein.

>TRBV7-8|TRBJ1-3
ASSPNPRGSETGNTIY
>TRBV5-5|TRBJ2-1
ASSPSGSGSYNEQF
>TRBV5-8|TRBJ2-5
ASSPSGLETQY
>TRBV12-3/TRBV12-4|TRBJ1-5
ASSHRGSQPQH
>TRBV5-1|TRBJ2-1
ASSPGTSGEQF
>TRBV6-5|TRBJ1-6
ASSYVRTDSPLH
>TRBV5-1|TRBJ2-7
ASSLHVWLETYEQY
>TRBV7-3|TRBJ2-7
ASAPGGASYEQY
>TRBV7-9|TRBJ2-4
ASPYGAQQMNKNIQY
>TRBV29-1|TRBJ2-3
SVARGTGNTDTQY
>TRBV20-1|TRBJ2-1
SVGGLRPYNEQF
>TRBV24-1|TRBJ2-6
ATSDSGTGTGANVLT
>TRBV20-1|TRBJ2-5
SASEGPTQETQY
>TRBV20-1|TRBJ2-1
SATLDGGYNEQF
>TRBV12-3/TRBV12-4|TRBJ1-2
ASSLTGSGLGYGYT
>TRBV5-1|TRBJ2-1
ASSSAGTGGAYNEQF
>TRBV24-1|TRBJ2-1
ATSAPGLAGGGVF
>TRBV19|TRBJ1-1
ASSIAGQGAEAF
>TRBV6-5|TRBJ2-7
ASSYVQGASYEQY
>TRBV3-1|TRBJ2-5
ASSLRALGTGETQY
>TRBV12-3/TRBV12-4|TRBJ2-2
ASRPSWSGGGNTGELF
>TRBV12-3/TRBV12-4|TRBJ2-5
ASSLGVGTEETQY
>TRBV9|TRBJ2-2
ASGGAGATVAGELF
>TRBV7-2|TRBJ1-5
ASSLAVQGPQH
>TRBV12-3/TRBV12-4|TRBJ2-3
ASTAGTPRPDTQY